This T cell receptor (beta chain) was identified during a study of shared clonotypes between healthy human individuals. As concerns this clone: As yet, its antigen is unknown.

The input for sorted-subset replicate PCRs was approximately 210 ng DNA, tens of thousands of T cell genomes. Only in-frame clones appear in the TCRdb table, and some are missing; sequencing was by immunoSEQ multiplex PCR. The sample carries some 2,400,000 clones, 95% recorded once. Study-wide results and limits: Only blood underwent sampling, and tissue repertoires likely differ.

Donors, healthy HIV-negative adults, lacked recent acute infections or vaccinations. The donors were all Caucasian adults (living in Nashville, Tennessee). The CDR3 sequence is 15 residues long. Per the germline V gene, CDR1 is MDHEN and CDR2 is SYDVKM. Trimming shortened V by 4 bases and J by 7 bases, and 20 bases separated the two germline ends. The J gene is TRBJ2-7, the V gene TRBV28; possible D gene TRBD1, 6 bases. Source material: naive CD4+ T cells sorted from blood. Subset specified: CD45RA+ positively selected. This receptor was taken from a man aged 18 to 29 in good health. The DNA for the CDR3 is TGTGCCAGCAGTTCGCCGTCCCCGACAGGTGAGGAGCAGTACTTC. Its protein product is CASSSPSPTGEEQYF. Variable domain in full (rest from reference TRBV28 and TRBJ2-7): DVKVTQSSRYLVKRTGEKVFLECVQDMDHENMFWYRQDPGLGLRLIYFSYDVKMKEKGDIPEGYSVSREKKERFSLILESASTNQTSMYLCASSSPSPTGEEQYFGPGTRLTVT.